These 27 T cell receptor beta chains share one sample of origin, sequenced in a study of T cell responses to AZD1222 COVID-19 vaccine (dated by TCRdb to the early 2020s). The sample's time point, from its label and the paper: about 28 days (+/-7) after the second vaccine dose. Library preparation was by the immunoSEQ multiplex PCR assay. As stored in TCRdb, this immuneACCESS dataset retains in-frame rearrangements with V and J assigned. A fraction of the clones does not appear; measured against another copy, unresolved V genes explain less than half of the discrepancy, and the remainder lacks a known reason. The sample data list around 150,000 clones, and around 90% of these were observed just once. Around 3.1% of the sample is in the top ten clones. This specimen consisted of peripheral blood, obtained 28 days after the second AZD1222 dose. The receptors stem from an adult who received the AZD1222 COVID-19 vaccine.

This clone showed up just once. The gene calls are TRBV3-1 (or the pseudogene TRBV3-2) and TRBJ2-6; weak D call: TRBD1 (6 bases). The CDR3 sequence is 20 residues long. Germline lookup yields CDR1 LGHDT and CDR2 YNNKEL (reference sequence). V lost 0 bases to trimming and J lost 3 bases, with 21 bases between them. The CDR3 sequence: CASSQDLGQRPLGGANVLTF. CDR3 sequence (DNA): TGTGCCAGCAGCCAAGATCTTGGACAGAGACCTCTGGGTGGGGCCAACGTCCTGACTTTC.

The chain is built from TRBV6-5 and TRBJ1-1, with 9 bases that match TRBD1. The germline gives CDR1 MNHEY, CDR2 SVGAGI. With V trimmed by 7 bases and J by 5 bases, 5 bases remained unmatched. The CDR3 contains 13 residues. The CDR3, as DNA: TGTGCCAGCACAAGGGACAGGGATACTGAAGCTTTCTTT. Translation gives CASTRDRDTEAFF.

The V and J genes are TRBV7-8 and TRBJ2-1; 7 nucleotides match TRBD2. Germline-derived CDR1 and CDR2 are SGHVS and FQNEAQ. Trimming at V came to 5 bases and at J to 5 bases, leaving 9 bases not matched to a gene. CDR3 length: 15 amino acids. The CDR3 protein is CASSPSGIGHNEQFF. The DNA for the CDR3 is TGTGCCAGCAGCCCGAGCGGGATAGGCCACAATGAGCAGTTCTTC.

J is TRBJ2-7 and V is TRBV10-3; 9 nucleotides align to TRBD2. The CDR3 runs to 15 residues. The V and J ends lost 3 bases and 7 bases, in that order; junction bases with no gene match: 10. The germline CDR1 and CDR2 sequences are ENHRY and SYGVKD. CDR3 DNA sequence: TGTGCCATCAGTGATGGTCTAGCGGGACCCTTGGAGCAGTACTTC. Residues: CAISDGLAGPLEQYF.

This sequence joins TRBV5-4 and TRBJ2-1; D is possibly TRBD2 (5 bases). V lost 0 bases and J lost 6, with 10 bases in between. The CDR3 spans 14 residues. Germline V gene sequence: CDR1 SGHNT, CDR2 YYREEE (reference sequence). The CDR3 sequence: CASSLVGGPNEQFF. As DNA, the CDR3 is TGTGCCAGCAGCTTGGTAGGAGGTCCCAATGAGCAGTTCTTC.

The J gene is TRBJ1-5, the V gene TRBV19, with 9 nucleotides matching TRBD1. Germline CDR1 and CDR2: LNHDA and SQIVND (reference sequence). The trim removed 3 bases at V and 2 bases at J, leaving 5 bases unmatched. The CDR3 is made up of 16 amino acids. CDR3 sequence reads: CASSISRDRGNQPQHF. In DNA form, the CDR3 reads TGTGCCAGTAGTATCTCCCGGGACAGGGGCAATCAGCCCCAGCATTTT. Supplemented by reference TRBV19 and TRBJ1-5, the full variable domain reads DGGITQSPKYLFRKEGQNVTLSCEQNLNHDAMYWYRQDPGQGLRLIYYSQIVNDFQKGDIAEGYSVSREKKESFPLTVTSAQKNPTAFYLCASSISRDRGNQPQHFGDGTRLSIL.

The CDR3 DNA reads as TGTGCCAGCAGTTACTCGATAACAGGGGAGTATGGCTACACCTTC. It is translated as CASSYSITGEYGYTF. This chain joins TRBV6-5 and TRBJ1-2; 7 positions agree with TRBD1. Germline loops: CDR1 MNHEY, CDR2 SVGAGI. J lost 5 bases, V lost 0 bases, and 6 bases had no gene match. The CDR3 totals 15 residues.

V is TRBV10-3 and J is TRBJ2-1, with TRBD2 matching 12 bases. The trim removed 3 bases at V and 1 base at J, leaving 1 base unmatched. Germline V gene sequence: CDR1 ENHRY, CDR2 SYGVKD. The CDR3 contains 16 residues. The CDR3 nucleotides read TGTGCCATCAGTGACCTAGCGGGAGGGTCCTACAATGAGCAGTTCTTC. This encodes CAISDLAGGSYNEQFF.

The chain employs TRBV10-1 and TRBJ1-1; 8 bases are shared with TRBD1. The germline V gene encodes CDR1 WNHNN and CDR2 SYGVQD (reference sequence). The CDR3 is made up of 14 amino acids. J lost 3 bases, V lost 6 bases, and 6 bases had no gene match. The CDR3 is CASSQGAWYTEAFF. In nucleotides, the CDR3 is TGCGCCAGCAGCCAGGGGGCCTGGTACACTGAAGCTTTCTTT.

V and J are TRBV7-9 and TRBJ2-7; perhaps TRBD2 as D (7 bases). The CDR3 is 18 amino acids. Germline-derived CDR1 and CDR2 are SEHNR and FQNEAQ (reference sequence). V was shortened by 1 base and J by 4 bases, with 23 bases between the two germline ends. The CDR3 coding sequence is TGTGCCAGCAGCTTAGTAGGGGGAGGGAACCGTCCCACTTACGAGCAGTACTTC. Amino acids: CASSLVGGGNRPTYEQYF.

The genes are TRBV19 and TRBJ2-1; TRBD1 aligns across 7 bases. The V segment lost 3 bases and the J segment 8 bases; nucleotides outside the gene matches: 13. The V gene's germline CDR1 is LNHDA and CDR2 SQIVND (reference sequence). The CDR3 totals 16 residues. CDR3 bases: TGTGCCAGTAGTATCATCCCAAACAGGGGAAGGTATGAGCAGTTCTTC. The encoded protein is CASSIIPNRGRYEQFF.

The rearrangement links TRBV18 to TRBJ1-2; the D is unclear. The CDR3 covers 13 residues. Per germline, CDR1 KGHSH and CDR2 LQKENI. V lost 3 bases to trimming and J lost 6 bases, with 11 bases between them. The DNA for the CDR3 is TGTGCCAGCTCACCGCGTCCGGGGAATGGCTACACCTTC. This sequence encodes CASSPRPGNGYTF.

The chain uses TRBV3-1 (or the pseudogene TRBV3-2) and TRBJ2-2; 14 bases map to TRBD2. From germline, CDR1 is LGHDT and CDR2 YNNKEL (reference sequence). The CDR3 has 18 amino acids. The V gene end was trimmed by 2 bases and the J gene end by 7 bases; junction bases not matched to a gene: 9. This chain's CDR3 is CASSQPTRLAGGHGELFF. As DNA, the CDR3 is TGTGCCAGCAGCCAACCTACGCGACTAGCGGGAGGGCACGGGGAGCTGTTTTTT.

The CDR3 is CASSPATGVYNSPLHF. The CDR3 DNA reads as TGTGCCAGCAGCCCGGCGACAGGAGTCTATAATTCACCCCTCCACTTT. The J gene is TRBJ1-6, the V gene TRBV7-9; TRBD1 might be the D (6 bases). Deletions cut 5 bases from V and 3 bases from J, with 14 bases between. This CDR3 contains 16 residues. CDR1 is SEHNR, CDR2 FQNEAQ, per germline (reference sequence). Based on the CDR3 plus reference TRBV7-9 and TRBJ1-6, the full variable domain is DTGVSQNPRHKITKRGQNVTFRCDPISEHNRLYWYRQTLGQGPEFLTYFQNEAQLEKSRLLSDRFSAERPKGSFSTLEIQRTEQGDSAMYLCASSPATGVYNSPLHFGNGTRLTVT.

The V and J genes are TRBV29-1 and TRBJ1-1; the D gene is possibly TRBD1 (6 bases). Germline lookup yields CDR1 SQVTM and CDR2 ANQGSEA. The ends were cut back, 7 bases at V and 1 base at J, with 13 bases in the middle. This CDR3 has 13 residues. CDR3 nucleotides: TGCAGCGCCCGCCGGGACAAGAACACTGAAGCTTTCTTT. It translates to CSARRDKNTEAFF.

The V call is TRBV7-9, the J call TRBJ2-7, with 7 bases fitting TRBD1. This CDR3 is 15 amino acids long. CDR1 is SEHNR and CDR2 is FQNEAQ in the germline V gene (reference sequence). V lost 3 bases, J lost 7 bases, and 12 bases stayed unmatched. The CDR3 protein is CASSFRGGDLVEQYF. CDR3 in DNA: TGTGCCAGCAGCTTCAGAGGGGGCGATTTAGTGGAGCAGTACTTC.

V usage is TRBV10-2 and J usage is TRBJ1-2; 7 bases are a match to TRBD1. The CDR3 is 13 amino acids. Per germline, CDR1 WSHSY and CDR2 SAAADI. V lost 6 bases to trimming and J lost 8 bases; unmatched junction nucleotides: 9. CDR3 protein: CASSQQGRRGYTF. CDR3 nucleotides: TGCGCCAGCAGCCAACAGGGGAGACGGGGCTACACCTTC.

The rearrangement joins TRBV3-1 (or the pseudogene TRBV3-2) to TRBJ1-6; 8 nucleotides align to TRBD1. V lost 3 bases to trimming and J lost 6 bases; unmatched junction nucleotides: 4. Germline V gene data show CDR1 as LGHDT and CDR2 as YNNKEL (reference sequence). CDR3 length: 15 residues. The CDR3 here is CASSHGGQGNSPLHF. The CDR3 DNA reads as TGTGCCAGCAGCCATGGCGGACAGGGTAATTCACCCCTCCACTTT.

J is TRBJ1-1 and V is TRBV5-8, with D possibly TRBD1 on 6 matching bases. Deletions cut 10 bases from V and 6 bases from J, with 19 bases between. This CDR3 has 13 residues. The germline gives CDR1 SGHTS, CDR2 YDEGEE. CDR3 nucleotides: TGTGCCGACCGGGACAAGGTTCAACCTGAAGCTTTCTTT. Protein sequence: CADRDKVQPEAFF.

V usage is TRBV10-3 and J usage is TRBJ2-1, with no clear D. Germline V gene sequence: CDR1 ENHRY, CDR2 SYGVKD. The CDR3 is 17 residues long. Trimming stripped 2 bases from V and 2 bases from J, with 16 bases between. In DNA form, the CDR3 reads TGTGCCATCAGTGAGAATCCCTCGGACCATCCCTACAATGAGCAGTTCTTC. Protein: CAISENPSDHPYNEQFF.

J is TRBJ2-1 and V is TRBV18; 7 bases map to TRBD2. The trim removed 7 bases at V and 2 bases at J, leaving 8 bases unmatched. This CDR3 contains 15 residues. Germline CDR1 reads KGHSH; CDR2 reads LQKENI. The CDR3 DNA reads TGTGCCAGCTACACTAGCGTCGAGCCCTACAATGAGCAGTTCTTC. Amino acids: CASYTSVEPYNEQFF.

This sequence joins TRBV4-1 and TRBJ2-1; 11 bases align to TRBD2. The CDR3 loop spans 16 amino acids. V shed 3 bases and J 5 bases; nucleotides not matched to a gene: 6. CDR1 is MGHRA, CDR2 YSYEKL, per germline. Here the CDR3 reads CASSQETSGIHNEQFF. CDR3 nucleotide sequence: TGCGCCAGCAGCCAGGAGACTAGCGGGATACACAATGAGCAGTTCTTC.

The rearrangement links TRBV19 to TRBJ2-3; TRBD1 matches at 7 bases. The length of the CDR3 is 14 residues. J gave up 2 bases and V 6 bases, and 5 bases lay outside the gene matches. Per the germline V gene, CDR1 is LNHDA and CDR2 is SQIVND (reference sequence). The CDR3 DNA follows: TGTGCCAGTAGACCGGGACAGAACACAGATACGCAGTATTTT. This encodes CASRPGQNTDTQYF.

The chain joins TRBV27 to TRBJ1-2; tentative D call: TRBD1 (6 bases). Trimming left V 4 bases short and J 6 bases short, with 15 bases between. From germline, CDR1 is MNHEY and CDR2 SMNVEV (reference sequence). CDR3 length: 14 amino acids. The CDR3 loop is CASSSEGGFDGYTF. The CDR3 DNA is TGTGCCAGCAGTTCAGAGGGGGGTTTCGATGGCTACACCTTC.

The V gene is TRBV3-1 (or the pseudogene TRBV3-2), the J gene TRBJ1-3; D ambiguous. The V end lost 0 bases, the J end lost 0 bases, and 12 bases lay between the germline ends. The CDR3 extends over 17 amino acids. Per germline, CDR1 LGHDT and CDR2 YNNKEL (reference sequence). As DNA, the CDR3 is TGTGCCAGCAGCCAAGATCATCGGGGAGCCTCTGGAAACACCATATATTTT. As protein: CASSQDHRGASGNTIYF.

This clone was observed a handful of times. This chain connects TRBV5-6 to TRBJ1-6, with 7 nucleotides matching TRBD1. The germline gives CDR1 SGHDT, CDR2 YYEEEE. The CDR3 contains 17 residues. V was clipped by 3 bases and J by 0 bases; unmatched bases: 6. CDR3 sequence: CASSSGQSGSYNSPLHF. DNA of the CDR3: TGTGCCAGCAGCTCGGGACAGTCAGGCTCCTATAATTCACCCCTCCACTTT.

This chain connects TRBV13 to TRBJ2-7, with 10 bases aligning to TRBD2. Germline CDR1 is PRHDT and CDR2 is FYEKMQ (reference sequence). With V trimmed by 2 bases and J by 6 bases, 7 bases remained unmatched. The CDR3 is made up of 15 amino acids. The DNA of the CDR3 is TGTGCCAGCAGCTTACAAGCGGGAGGGCCCGCCGAGCAGTACTTC. It codes for CASSLQAGGPAEQYF.